The 21 T cell receptor beta chains below were found in one sample sequenced in a study of cytomegalovirus exposure and HLA in healthy donors. Primers: 60 Vbeta forward and 13 Jbeta reverse. Sequenced by immunoSEQ multiplex PCR; TCRdb stores in-frame clones only, minus some. The sample has roughly 75,000 clones, 65% to 90% seen once. The sample was PBMCs. The receptors were gathered from a man in his 70s in good health and CMV-seropositive.

The chain employs TRBV28 and TRBJ2-7, with 7 bases fitting TRBD1. Germline CDR1 reads MDHEN; CDR2 reads SYDVKM. CDR3 size: 15 residues. The J segment lost 1 base and the V segment lost 4 bases, leaving 7 bases of the junction unmatched. CDR3 DNA sequence: TGTGCCAGCAGTTCTCCGGGACAGTCTTCCTACGAGCAGTACTTC. Translating it yields CASSSPGQSSYEQYF.

This chain uses TRBV6-4 with TRBJ2-5; 14 positions match TRBD2. Germline CDR1 is MRHNA and CDR2 is SNTAGT. V lost 6 bases, J lost 5 bases, and 5 bases stayed unmatched. This CDR3 has 15 residues. The CDR3 loop is CASSRTSGRYETQYF. The CDR3 coding sequence is TGTGCCAGCAGCAGGACTAGCGGGAGGTACGAGACCCAGTACTTC.

The V and J genes are TRBV7-2 and TRBJ2-6; maybe TRBD2 (6 bases). CDR3 length equals 15 residues. Germline V gene data show CDR1 as SGHTA and CDR2 as FQGNSA. Trimming pared 3 bases from V and 0 bases from J, leaving 6 bases between. CDR3 coding DNA: TGTGCCAGCAGCTTCGGGGGCTCTGGGGCCAACGTCCTGACTTTC. Residues: CASSFGGSGANVLTF.

This chain uses TRBV5-1 with TRBJ1-3, with unresolved D. V gave up 4 bases and J gave up 2 bases, with 10 bases separating them. The CDR3 loop spans 14 amino acids. Germline values: CDR1 SGHRS, CDR2 YFSETQ. The CDR3 nucleotides are TGCGCCAGCAGCATCGGACTGACTGGAAACACCATATATTTT. As protein: CASSIGLTGNTIYF.

The rearrangement joins TRBV21-1 to TRBJ1-4; the table's D call TRBD1 went unverified against the DNA. TRBV21-1 is noted as a pseudogene. The CDR3 length is 14 residues. This chain's CDR3 is CASSTQATNEKLFF. Written as DNA, the CDR3 is TGTGCCAGCAGCACACAGGCAACTAATGAAAAACTGTTTTTT.

V gene TRBV5-1 combines with J gene TRBJ2-7, with 7 bases matching TRBD1. Germline-derived CDR1 and CDR2 are SGHRS and YFSETQ. CDR3 length: 14 amino acids. V lost 7 bases and J lost 2; bases outside the gene matches: 9. The DNA for the CDR3 is TGCGCCAGCGGCGCGACACAGGGGCCCTACGAGCAGTACTTC. Encoded protein: CASGATQGPYEQYF.

The chain couples TRBV18 to TRBJ2-5; tentatively, D is TRBD2 (5 bases). Germline assignment: CDR1 KGHSH and CDR2 LQKENI. This CDR3 is 14 amino acids long. Trimming pared 0 bases from V and 2 bases from J, leaving 7 bases between. CDR3 region: CASSPPSGQETQYF. CDR3 nucleotides: TGTGCCAGCTCACCACCGTCGGGGCAAGAGACCCAGTACTTC.

The V gene is TRBV19, the J gene TRBJ1-5; D call uncertain. V shed 7 bases and J shed 8 bases, with 21 bases lying between them. The CDR3 runs to 15 residues. Germline loops: CDR1 LNHDA, CDR2 SQIVND (reference sequence). For the CDR3, the DNA is TGTGCCAGTACCACACTCGGCAGTGCTCAGGAGCCCCAGCATTTT. This translates into CASTTLGSAQEPQHF.

About this clone: Other DNA sequences in the sample encode the same CDR3. The chain carries TRBV5-1 and TRBJ2-7; D gene uncertain. The CDR3 runs 12 residues. The germline gives CDR1 SGHRS, CDR2 YFSETQ. The V end lost 4 bases, the J end lost 9 bases, and 14 bases lay between the germline ends. The DNA of the CDR3 is TGCGCCAGCAGCGGAGAAGCTACCGTGCAGTACTTC. Residues: CASSGEATVQYF.

The chain links TRBV29-1 to TRBJ2-5, with 13 bases identical to TRBD2. The J call may be faulty, since TRBJ2-7 better matches the DNA end. CDR3 size: 16 residues. Germline CDR1 SQVTM, CDR2 ANQGSEA. The CDR3 is CSVSLGGTSGTYEQYF. CDR3 nucleotides: TGCAGCGTCTCACTTGGGGGGACTAGCGGGACTTACGAGCAGTACTTC.

In DNA form, the CDR3 reads TGTGCCAGTAGTTCTTACGGGGGGGAAAAACTGTTTTTT. Its protein is CASSSYGGEKLFF. The chain is built from TRBV19 and TRBJ1-4; TRBD1 is a possible D gene (5 bases). The germline CDR1 and CDR2 sequences are LNHDA and SQIVND (reference sequence). This CDR3 spans 13 amino acids. V was cut by 5 bases and J by 8 bases, with 12 bases left in between.

The chain carries TRBV7-6 and TRBJ2-7; D perhaps matches TRBD2 (6 bases). In germline, CDR1 is SGHVS, CDR2 FNYEAQ. V lost 4 bases, J lost 2 bases, and 12 bases lay in between. The CDR3 contains 14 residues. The CDR3 DNA reads TGTGCCAGCAGCTCGGGACTTTTGGCCTACGAGCAGTACTTC. It specifies CASSSGLLAYEQYF.

The CDR3 DNA reads TGTGCCAGTACCGGGGGGGGGACTGAAGCTTTCTTT. Its translation is CASTGGGTEAFF. The chain has TRBV6-6 and TRBJ1-1; maybe TRBD1 (5 bases). This CDR3 is 12 amino acids long. Germline V gives CDR1 MNHNY, CDR2 SVGAGI (reference sequence). V shed 9 bases and J shed 5 bases, with 13 bases lying between them.

The V call is TRBV7-2, the J call TRBJ2-5; 10 nucleotides agree with TRBD1. CDR1 is SGHTA, CDR2 FQGNSA, per germline. The CDR3 spans 15 residues. J gave up 2 bases and V 5 bases, and 5 bases lay outside the gene matches. CDR3 loop: CASSLWDRGQETQYF. In nucleotides, the CDR3 is TGTGCCAGCAGCCTCTGGGACAGGGGACAAGAGACCCAGTACTTC.

The chain carries TRBV5-1 and TRBJ2-7; possible D gene TRBD1, 5 bases. Per germline, CDR1 SGHRS and CDR2 YFSETQ. The CDR3 totals 13 residues. V lost 4 bases, J lost 3 bases, and 11 bases lay in between. DNA of the CDR3: TGCGCCAGCAGCGAGGACAACCGCTACGAGCAGTACTTC. Amino acid sequence: CASSEDNRYEQYF. Together with reference TRBV5-1 and TRBJ2-7, the CDR3 gives the full variable domain: KAGVTQTPRYLIKTRGQQVTLSCSPISGHRSVSWYQQTPGQGLQFLFEYFSETQRNKGNFPGRFSGRQFSNSRSEMNVSTLELGDSALYLCASSEDNRYEQYFGPGTRLTVT.

V and J are TRBV18 and TRBJ2-1, with a weak D call TRBD2 (5 bases). CDR3 length: 13 residues. Trimming removed 0 bases at V and 6 bases at J, with 6 bases between. Germline values: CDR1 KGHSH, CDR2 LQKENI. CDR3 DNA: TGTGCCAGCTCACCACCGGGGAGCAATGAGCAGTTCTTC. Protein: CASSPPGSNEQFF.

The count of this clone is one. V and J are TRBV29-1 and TRBJ2-4; D call uncertain. Trimming removed 0 bases at V and 7 bases at J, with 13 bases between. The germline V gene encodes CDR1 SQVTM and CDR2 ANQGSEA. The length of the CDR3 is 14 residues. The CDR3 sequence is CSVEESAGLNIQYF. CDR3 DNA sequence: TGCAGCGTTGAAGAATCGGCAGGCCTGAACATTCAGTACTTC.

Points on this clone: The germline gene is not matched at one end of the junction; a read error may be the cause. V is TRBV2 and J is TRBJ2-5; TRBD1 matches at 8 bases. The CDR3 totals 15 residues. Germline V gene sequence: CDR1 SNHLY, CDR2 FYNNEI. This chain's CDR3 is CASSNPTGDQGTQYF. The CDR3 DNA is TGTGCCAGCAGCAACCCGACAGGGGACCAAGGGACCCAGTACTTC.

V is TRBV7-6 and J is TRBJ1-2, with D possibly TRBD1 on 5 matching bases. The germline CDR1 and CDR2 sequences are SGHVS and FNYEAQ. V was clipped by 5 bases and J by 0 bases, with 13 bases between them. The length of the CDR3 is 15 residues. The CDR3 here is CASSPAGLSNYGYTF. The CDR3 DNA reads TGTGCCAGCAGCCCCGCGGGGCTTTCTAACTATGGCTACACCTTC. The variable domain in full, completed from reference TRBV7-6 and TRBJ1-2, reads GAGVSQSPRYKVTKRGQDVALRCDPISGHVSLYWYRQALGQGPEFLTYFNYEAQQDKSGLPNDRFSAERPEGSISTLTIQRTEQRDSAMYRCASSPAGLSNYGYTFGSGTRLTVV.

This chain joins TRBV9 and TRBJ2-5; TRBD1 matches 10 bases. CDR1 is SGDLS, CDR2 YYNGEE, per germline. The V segment lost 0 bases and the J segment 6 bases; nucleotides outside the gene matches: 2. The CDR3 is 14 amino acids. CDR3 in DNA: TGTGCCAGCAGCGTAGGGGGACAGGGGAAGACCCAGTACTTC. It is translated as CASSVGGQGKTQYF.

This chain links TRBV6-5 with TRBJ1-2; D is perhaps TRBD1 (6 bases). Germline V gene lookup returns CDR1 MNHEY and CDR2 SVGAGI. CDR3 size: 15 residues. V was cut by 2 bases and J by 4 bases, with 14 bases left in between. The CDR3 loop is CASSYGGGLTYGYTF. The DNA for the CDR3 is TGTGCCAGCAGTTACGGGGGGGGGCTTACCTATGGCTACACCTTC.